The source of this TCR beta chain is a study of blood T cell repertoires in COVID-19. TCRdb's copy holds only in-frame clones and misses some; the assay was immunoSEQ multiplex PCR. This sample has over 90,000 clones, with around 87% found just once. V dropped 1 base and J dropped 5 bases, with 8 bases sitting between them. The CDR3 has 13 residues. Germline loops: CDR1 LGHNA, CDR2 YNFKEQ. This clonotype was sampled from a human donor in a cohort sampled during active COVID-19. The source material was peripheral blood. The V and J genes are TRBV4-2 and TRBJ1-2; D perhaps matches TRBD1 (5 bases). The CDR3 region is CASSQGGGYGYTF. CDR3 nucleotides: TGTGCCAGCAGCCAAGGGGGGGGTTATGGCTACACCTTC.